These 25 T cell receptor beta chains originate from one sample sequenced in a study of beta chain features in type 1 diabetes. TCRB transcripts that were expressed got sequenced, as all of the isolated RNA had been reverse transcribed. The protocol was immunoSEQ multiplex PCR, while the TCRdb copy is restricted to in-frame clones and leaves out a portion. The sample records 350,000 or so clones, 15% to 20% being singletons. Sequenced input: naive CD4+ T cells from blood. The receptors derive from a young woman in good health.

This chain joins TRBV29-1 and TRBJ1-2, with no clear D. V dropped 5 bases and J dropped 2 bases, with 12 bases sitting between them. Germline CDR1 is SQVTM and CDR2 is ANQGSEA. This CDR3 is 13 amino acids long. CDR3 region: CSVSGRENYGYTF. CDR3 in DNA: TGCAGCGTTTCAGGCCGGGAGAACTATGGCTACACCTTC.

This chain links TRBV7-2 with TRBJ1-6, with unresolved D. Trimming removed 1 base at V and 10 bases at J, with 11 bases between. There are 14 residues in the CDR3. Germline CDR1 SGHTA, CDR2 FQGNSA. CDR3 sequence (DNA): TGTGCCAGCAGCTTAGTAGGAGGGCCATCACCCCTCCACTTT. Its translation is CASSLVGGPSPLHF. Supplemented by reference TRBV7-2 and TRBJ1-6, the full variable domain reads GAGVSQSPSNKVTEKGKDVELRCDPISGHTALYWYRQSLGQGLEFLIYFQGNSAPDKSGLPSDRFSAERTGGSVSTLTIQRTQQEDSAVYLCASSLVGGPSPLHFGNGTRLTVT.

The chain recombines TRBV30 with TRBJ1-4; no definite D call. CDR1 GTSNPN and CDR2 SVGIG come from the germline V gene (reference sequence). The ends were cut back, 3 bases at V and 8 bases at J, with 10 bases in the middle. There are 12 residues in the CDR3. Here the CDR3 reads CAWRGSGEKLFF. The CDR3 region has the DNA TGTGCCTGGAGAGGGAGCGGGGAAAAACTGTTTTTT.

The gene calls are TRBV5-1 and TRBJ2-7, with D tentatively TRBD1 (6 bases). CDR3 length: 14 amino acids. Looked up from germline, CDR1 is SGHRS and CDR2 is YFSETQ. V lost 6 bases and J lost 3, with 16 bases in between. The CDR3 spells CASNSRGSNYEQYF. The CDR3, as DNA: TGCGCCAGCAACAGCAGGGGATCCAACTACGAGCAGTACTTC.

This clone was counted a few times. V usage is TRBV9 and J usage is TRBJ2-7; D perhaps matches TRBD2 (7 bases). CDR1 is SGDLS and CDR2 is YYNGEE in the germline V gene. The CDR3 is made up of 15 amino acids. V gave up 3 bases and J gave up 5 bases, with 18 bases separating them. This chain's CDR3 is CASSGLGGGTNEQYF. The CDR3 bases are TGTGCCAGCAGCGGCCTAGGGGGGGGGACGAACGAGCAGTACTTC.

The chain is built from TRBV18 and TRBJ2-7; D unclear. The CDR3 length is 14 residues. Germline values: CDR1 KGHSH, CDR2 LQKENI. V was pared by 4 bases and J by 0 bases, with 10 bases between. The DNA for the CDR3 is TGTGCCAGCTCACGCCCCTCGGTCTCCTACGAGCAGTACTTC. The encoded protein is CASSRPSVSYEQYF.

This chain joins TRBV11-2 and TRBJ2-5; 7 nucleotides match TRBD2. CDR3 length: 14 residues. Germline V gene sequence: CDR1 SGHAT, CDR2 FQNNGV. Losses at the gene ends were 5 bases for V and 5 bases for J; bases not matched to a gene: 8. CDR3 bases: TGTGCCAGCAGCCCTGCGGGAGTATCTGAGACCCAGTACTTC. It encodes CASSPAGVSETQYF.

This clone was seen only a few times. The genes are TRBV5-4 and TRBJ2-7; 13 bases fit TRBD2. The CDR3 sequence is 16 residues long. V trimming: 7 bases; J trimming: 5 bases; junction bases outside the gene matches: 12. Germline lookup yields CDR1 SGHNT and CDR2 YYREEE (reference sequence). CDR3 protein: CASRPSGLAGVHEQYF. The DNA of the CDR3 is TGTGCCAGCCGCCCGAGTGGACTAGCGGGAGTTCACGAGCAGTACTTC.

This clone appeared a few times. DNA of the CDR3: TGTGCCAGCAGCAGGACGCCGACAGGCTCTTCCTACGAGCAGTACTTC. Translating gives CASSRTPTGSSYEQYF. V is TRBV7-2 and J is TRBJ2-7, with a possible D match to TRBD1 (6 bases). V lost 5 bases and J lost 1, with 18 bases in between. There are 16 residues in the CDR3. In germline, CDR1 is SGHTA, CDR2 FQGNSA.

The V call is TRBV18, the J call TRBJ2-3; weak D call: TRBD1 (6 bases). CDR3 size: 15 residues. Looked up from germline, CDR1 is KGHSH and CDR2 is LQKENI. The V end lost 3 bases, the J end lost 2 bases, and 12 bases lay between the germline ends. The CDR3 nucleotides read TGTGCCAGCTCACCTTCGACAGGTTCCACAGATACGCAGTATTTT. Its protein product is CASSPSTGSTDTQYF.

This clone was detected only a few times. The V gene is TRBV5-1, the J gene TRBJ1-3; the match to TRBD1 covers 7 bases. J gave up 2 bases and V 0 bases, and 5 bases lay outside the gene matches. The CDR3 extends over 16 amino acids. Germline V gene lookup returns CDR1 SGHRS and CDR2 YFSETQ. The CDR3 reads CASSLVGTATGNTIYF. As DNA, the CDR3 is TGCGCCAGCAGCTTGGTAGGGACAGCAACTGGAAACACCATATATTTT.

The chain couples TRBV11-2 to TRBJ2-3, with unresolved D. This CDR3 is built from 13 residues. Germline V gene lookup returns CDR1 SGHAT and CDR2 FQNNGV. Trimming cost V 0 bases and J 7 bases, with 8 bases left between them. The CDR3 region has the DNA TGTGCCAGCAGCTTAGATCGTAGTAATACGCAGTATTTT. Protein: CASSLDRSNTQYF.

J is TRBJ1-1 and V is TRBV12-5, with D tentatively TRBD1 (5 bases). Germline V gene sequence: CDR1 LGHNT, CDR2 FRNRAP. Between the trimmed V and J ends, which lost 5 bases and 11 bases, there was a span of 15 bases. This CDR3 is built from 12 residues. CDR3 in DNA: TGTGCTAGTGGTGGTGGGACGGGAGGGGCTTTCTTT. This translates into CASGGGTGGAFF. The full variable domain, in which reference TRBV12-5 and TRBJ1-1 provide the parts outside the CDR3, is DARVTQTPRHKVTEMGQEVTMRCQPILGHNTVFWYRQTMMQGLELLAYFRNRAPLDDSGMPKDRFSAEMPDATLATLKIQPSEPRDSAVYFCASGGGTGGAFFGQGTRLTVV.

The gene calls are TRBV6-5 and TRBJ2-5; tentatively, D is TRBD1 (5 bases). This CDR3 has 13 amino acids. Trimming pared 5 bases from V and 5 bases from J, leaving 12 bases between. From germline, CDR1 is MNHEY and CDR2 SVGAGI. In DNA, the CDR3 is TGTGCCAGCAGTGTGGGGCAGTTGGAGACCCAGTACTTC. Translation gives CASSVGQLETQYF.

The chain employs TRBV30 and TRBJ2-1, with 8 bases matching TRBD1. The CDR3 covers 11 residues. The germline CDR1 and CDR2 sequences are GTSNPN and SVGIG (reference sequence). Unmatched junction bases numbered 4, after V lost 0 bases and J lost 15 bases. CDR3 in DNA: TGTGCCTGGAGTGTTGGACAGGGCCCGTTCTTC. Translating gives CAWSVGQGPFF.

This chain joins TRBV18 and TRBJ2-1, with 7 bases aligning to TRBD2. Germline CDR1 reads KGHSH; CDR2 reads LQKENI. CDR3 size: 15 residues. J was trimmed by 3 bases and V by 2 bases; bases with no gene match: 4. The CDR3 nucleotides are TGTGCCAGCTCACCAACCAGCGGGAACTACAATGAGCAGTTCTTC. Protein product: CASSPTSGNYNEQFF.

The rearrangement links TRBV7-9 to TRBJ2-3, with 7 positions matching TRBD2. This CDR3 has 15 residues. The germline CDR1 and CDR2 sequences are SEHNR and FQNEAQ (reference sequence). V shed 3 bases and J 6 bases; nucleotides not matched to a gene: 9. CDR3 amino acids: CASSFRAGAGDTQYF. As DNA, the CDR3 is TGTGCCAGCAGCTTCAGGGCGGGAGCAGGGGATACGCAGTATTTT.

This clone turned up a few times. This CDR3 is CSVSKLSRDRADEQYF. DNA for the CDR3: TGCAGCGTGTCAAAGTTATCCCGGGACAGGGCCGACGAGCAGTACTTC. The V gene is TRBV29-1, the J gene TRBJ2-7; TRBD1 matches 9 bases. J was trimmed by 5 bases and V by 6 bases; bases with no gene match: 17. CDR3 length equals 16 residues. CDR1 and CDR2 (germline): SQVTM, ANQGSEA.

This chain joins TRBV11-2 and TRBJ2-4, with 7 bases lining up with TRBD2. CDR3 length: 17 amino acids. Germline V gene data show CDR1 as SGHAT and CDR2 as FQNNGV. The V segment lost 2 bases and the J segment 7 bases; nucleotides outside the gene matches: 14. CDR3 DNA: TGTGCCAGCAGCTTAATTAGGTCTAGCGGTCGTAGGAACATTCAGTACTTC. Protein: CASSLIRSSGRRNIQYF.

This chain uses TRBV5-1 with TRBJ2-1; D is possibly TRBD2 (5 bases). The CDR3 extends over 14 amino acids. Germline CDR1 is SGHRS and CDR2 is YFSETQ. Trimming cost V 5 bases and J 5 bases, with 14 bases left between them. The CDR3 is CASSPVGAHNEQFF. Here the CDR3 DNA reads TGCGCCAGCAGTCCCGTGGGAGCCCACAATGAGCAGTTCTTC. The full variable domain, rest sourced from reference TRBV5-1 and TRBJ2-1, is KAGVTQTPRYLIKTRGQQVTLSCSPISGHRSVSWYQQTPGQGLQFLFEYFSETQRNKGNFPGRFSGRQFSNSRSEMNVSTLELGDSALYLCASSPVGAHNEQFFGPGTRLTVL.

V is TRBV18 and J is TRBJ2-7; 7 bases map to TRBD1. With V trimmed by 6 bases and J by 2 bases, 7 bases remained unmatched. Germline CDR1 is KGHSH and CDR2 is LQKENI. The CDR3 is 14 amino acids. The DNA of the CDR3 is TGTGCCAGCTCCGCCGGGACAGCTACCTACGAGCAGTACTTC. Translation gives CASSAGTATYEQYF.

The chain has TRBV20-1 and TRBJ2-7, with a possible D match to TRBD1 (5 bases). There are 11 residues in the CDR3. Trimming stripped 2 bases from V and 8 bases from J, with 10 bases between. Germline CDR1 and CDR2: DFQATT and SNEGSKA (reference sequence). CDR3 region: CSARQGVQQYF. Written as DNA, the CDR3 is TGCAGTGCTAGACAGGGTGTGCAGCAGTACTTC.

This clone showed up just a few times. This chain uses TRBV7-9 with TRBJ1-2, with D possibly matching TRBD1 (6 bases). V was cut by 3 bases and J by 4 bases, with 12 bases left in between. This CDR3 comprises 14 residues. From germline, CDR1 is SEHNR and CDR2 FQNEAQ (reference sequence). CDR3 sequence (DNA): TGTGCCAGCAGCTTTTGGGACACCGCCTATGGCTACACCTTC. Its translation is CASSFWDTAYGYTF.

The chain recombines TRBV25-1 with TRBJ2-6, with D maybe TRBD1 (7 bases). The CDR3 totals 16 residues. Germline lookup yields CDR1 MGHDK and CDR2 SYGVNS. V dropped 4 bases and J dropped 8 bases, with 18 bases sitting between them. The CDR3 spells CASSGLGGAGSNVLTF. CDR3 DNA sequence: TGTGCCAGCAGTGGGCTAGGGGGCGCGGGGTCCAACGTCCTGACTTTC.

The chain has TRBV7-2 and TRBJ2-5; possibly TRBD2 for D (6 bases). V was cut by 4 bases and J by 0 bases, with 9 bases left in between. CDR1 and CDR2 (germline): SGHTA, FQGNSA. The CDR3 loop spans 14 amino acids. CDR3 nucleotides: TGTGCCAGCAGCTCTTCTAGCGACCAAGAGACCCAGTACTTC. Translation: CASSSSSDQETQYF.